This record looks at one TCR beta chain sequence and its context. The antigen remains undetermined. These data belong to a study of T cells in tumors after PD-1 blockade. For the study at large: A subset received ongoing vismodegib 150 mg daily alongside anti-PD-1 therapy. General study points: Peripheral recruitment is suggested, as some novel exhausted tumor clones were in pre-treatment blood.

Clones were read by immunoSEQ multiplex PCR, and TCRdb kept only the in-frame ones, dropping some. The sample lists 30,000 to 35,000 clones; roughly two thirds were seen once. V lost 1 base and J lost 1; bases outside the gene matches: 3. Germline V CDR1 and CDR2: SGHRS, YFSETQ. CDR3 size: 15 residues. Tumor or blood genomic DNA was sequenced, with inputs of about 550 ng to 6,500 ng. The gene calls are TRBV5-1 and TRBJ2-7; 9 positions agree with TRBD2. This clonotype was sampled from a human donor with basal cell carcinoma. This material consisted of PBMCs, taken after anti-PD-1 treatment. CDR3 sequence: CASSLIGLASYEQYF. CDR3 nucleotides: TGCGCCAGCAGCTTGATAGGACTAGCGTCCTACGAGCAGTACTTC. Based on the CDR3 plus reference TRBV5-1 and TRBJ2-7, the full variable domain is KAGVTQTPRYLIKTRGQQVTLSCSPISGHRSVSWYQQTPGQGLQFLFEYFSETQRNKGNFPGRFSGRQFSNSRSEMNVSTLELGDSALYLCASSLIGLASYEQYFGPGTRLTVT.